A single sample gave rise to the 16 T cell receptor beta chains below, sequenced in a study of T cell responses to AZD1222 COVID-19 vaccine (dated by TCRdb to the early 2020s). Receptors were amplified or captured by the immunoSEQ multiplex PCR assay. TCRdb stores this immuneACCESS table with in-frame sequences only. Part of the clones is absent; in the studies checked, under half of the shortfall reflects unresolved V genes, and no reason is known for the rest. This sample is represented by about 130,000 clones; around 90% of them were singletons. Approximately 1.4% of the sample belongs to the ten largest clones. The time point label of this sample denotes: baseline before first vaccination. The starting material was peripheral blood, obtained on day 0 of AZD1222 vaccination. The origin of the receptors is an adult in good health.

In its sample, this clone was seen a few times. The chain uses TRBV3-1 (or the pseudogene TRBV3-2) and TRBJ2-7, with 7 positions matching TRBD1. The CDR3 spans 13 residues. Germline trimming cut 4 bases from V and 5 bases from J; bases unmatched to any gene: 5. CDR1 is LGHDT and CDR2 is YNNKEL in the germline V gene (reference sequence). CDR3 in amino acids: CASSPNRGHEQYF. The DNA of the CDR3 is TGTGCCAGCAGCCCCAACAGGGGACACGAGCAGTACTTC.

This sequence joins TRBV12-3 or TRBV12-4 and TRBJ1-1; no reliable D call. The CDR3 extends over 11 amino acids. Trimming pared 4 bases from V and 4 bases from J, leaving 4 bases between. The chain's CDR3 is CASSSGTEAFF. For the CDR3, the DNA is TGTGCCAGCAGTTCAGGCACTGAAGCTTTCTTT.

The V and J genes are TRBV13 and TRBJ2-3, with 9 bases that match TRBD1. Germline CDR1 is PRHDT and CDR2 is FYEKMQ (reference sequence). This CDR3 is 21 amino acids long. J gave up 3 bases and V 5 bases, and 24 bases lay outside the gene matches. CDR3 coding DNA: TGTGCCAGCAGCCCCCCGACCCGGGACAGGGCCTATCAGACCCGAACAGATACGCAGTATTTT. This gives the protein CASSPPTRDRAYQTRTDTQYF.

The V gene is TRBV6-1, the J gene TRBJ1-2, with D possibly TRBD1 on 5 matching bases. The CDR3 spans 16 residues. The germline V gene has CDR1 MNHNS and CDR2 SASEGT. Trimming removed 3 bases at V and 2 bases at J, with 16 bases between. DNA of the CDR3: TGTGCCAGCAGTGAGGGCAGGGAGCTCGCGAACTATGGCTACACCTTC. It is translated as CASSEGRELANYGYTF.

This clone was detected once. The rearrangement links TRBV7-6 to TRBJ2-2; 9 bases are shared with TRBD2. CDR1 SGHVS and CDR2 FNYEAQ come from the germline V gene. With 5 bases clipped from V and 5 bases from J, the junction kept 9 bases outside the gene matches. CDR3 size: 16 residues. The CDR3 protein is CASSPPGLAGTGELFF. Written as DNA, the CDR3 is TGTGCCAGCAGCCCCCCGGGGCTAGCGGGAACCGGGGAGCTGTTTTTT.

This chain joins TRBV3-1 (or the pseudogene TRBV3-2) and TRBJ2-7, with TRBD1 as a possible D gene (5 bases). V was shortened by 1 base and J by 3 bases, with 7 bases between the two germline ends. The germline V gene encodes CDR1 LGHDT and CDR2 YNNKEL (reference sequence). This CDR3 spans 13 amino acids. The CDR3 bases are TGTGCCAGCAGCCAAGGAACAGGCTACGAGCAGTACTTC. This sequence encodes CASSQGTGYEQYF.

The V gene is TRBV7-9, the J gene TRBJ2-2; 8 bases fit TRBD2. This CDR3 is built from 16 residues. CDR1 and CDR2 (germline): SEHNR, FQNEAQ (reference sequence). Unmatched junction bases numbered 12, after V lost 5 bases and J lost 7 bases. CDR3 amino acids: CASSTPTGGRGGELFF. Here the CDR3 DNA reads TGTGCCAGCAGCACCCCTACGGGAGGGCGTGGCGGGGAGCTGTTTTTT.

Only one count was recorded for this clone. The V and J genes are TRBV9 and TRBJ1-4; D call uncertain. V was cut by 0 bases and J by 8 bases, with 14 bases left in between. This CDR3 has 15 residues. Per the germline V gene, CDR1 is SGDLS and CDR2 is YYNGEE. This CDR3 reads CASSVAPGPREKLFF. CDR3 in DNA: TGTGCCAGCAGCGTAGCTCCCGGACCACGGGAAAAACTGTTTTTT.

The sample holds one count of this clone. The gene calls are TRBV4-3 and TRBJ2-1; no firm D call. The V and J ends lost 0 bases and 5 bases respectively, with 8 bases between them. The CDR3 has 14 amino acids. Germline CDR1 is LGHNA and CDR2 is YSLEER. The CDR3 DNA reads as TGCGCCAGCAGCCAAGAATATCGTAACAATGAGCAGTTCTTC. Encoded protein: CASSQEYRNNEQFF.

V and J are TRBV29-1 and TRBJ1-1; 9 nucleotides align to TRBD1. CDR1 and CDR2 from the germline V gene are SQVTM and ANQGSEA. J lost 6 bases, V lost 7 bases, and 9 bases had no gene match. This CDR3 contains 13 residues. Here the CDR3 reads CSGTTGGYAEAFF. The CDR3 region has the DNA TGCAGCGGTACGACAGGGGGATACGCTGAAGCTTTCTTT.

This rearrangement joins TRBV19 to TRBJ2-1; 10 bases are a match to TRBD2. Germline V gives CDR1 LNHDA, CDR2 SQIVND (reference sequence). The CDR3 sequence is 16 residues long. J gave up 2 bases and V 1 base, and 2 bases lay outside the gene matches. Here the CDR3 reads CASSIALAGAYNEQFF. In DNA form, the CDR3 reads TGTGCCAGTAGTATAGCGCTAGCGGGGGCCTACAATGAGCAGTTCTTC.

V gene TRBV3-1 (or the pseudogene TRBV3-2) combines with J gene TRBJ2-5, with D possibly matching TRBD1 (5 bases). Trimming cost V 0 bases and J 7 bases, with 9 bases left between them. The CDR3 runs to 13 residues. In germline, CDR1 is LGHDT, CDR2 YNNKEL (reference sequence). The CDR3 region has the DNA TGTGCCAGCAGCCAAGAAGGGGTTGGGACCCAGTACTTC. Protein sequence: CASSQEGVGTQYF.

CDR3 sequence reads: CASSFRPTGEGYTF. Here the CDR3 DNA reads TGTGCCAGCAGTTTCCGTCCGACCGGCGAAGGCTACACCTTC. The chain joins TRBV27 to TRBJ1-2; D is undetermined. Per germline, CDR1 MNHEY and CDR2 SMNVEV (reference sequence). Between the trimmed V and J ends, which lost 3 bases and 8 bases, there was a span of 16 bases. This CDR3 comprises 14 residues.

This chain links TRBV6-2 or TRBV6-3 with TRBJ1-2; no definite D call. Germline CDR1 MNHEY, CDR2 SVGEGT. The length of the CDR3 is 13 residues. The germline V and J ends were trimmed by 6 bases and 2 bases, with 10 bases remaining between them. The CDR3 coding sequence is TGTGCCAGCAGCCTGACGGAAAACTATGGCTACACCTTC. Protein: CASSLTENYGYTF.

J is TRBJ2-1 and V is TRBV27; unclear D gene. This CDR3 comprises 12 residues. Between the trimmed V and J ends, which lost 6 bases and 10 bases, there was a span of 13 bases. In germline, CDR1 is MNHEY, CDR2 SMNVEV (reference sequence). The CDR3 bases are TGTGCCAGCAGGCGCGGTCTGGCAGAGCAGTTCTTC. Translating it yields CASRRGLAEQFF.

This rearrangement joins TRBV10-3 to TRBJ2-3, with 12 positions matching TRBD2. From germline, CDR1 is ENHRY and CDR2 SYGVKD. This CDR3 region has 16 residues. V gave up 6 bases and J gave up 5 bases; unmatched junction bases: 9. The CDR3 DNA reads as TGTGCCATCAGGCGGACTAGCGGGGCTTCGGAAGATACGCAGTATTTT. Protein product: CAIRRTSGASEDTQYF.